A single sample is the source of the 25 T cell receptor beta chains below, sequenced in a study of blood T cell repertoires in COVID-19. Method: immunoSEQ multiplex PCR; TCRdb's copy keeps in-frame clones and lacks some. The repertoire has 200,000 or so clones, 70% to 90% of them found once; the top ten carry under 11%. The sequencing sample was made of peripheral blood. These receptors were taken from an elderly woman with acute or convalescent COVID-19.

The rearrangement uses TRBV7-6 and TRBJ2-7, with TRBD1 matching over 9 bases. The germline V gene encodes CDR1 SGHVS and CDR2 FNYEAQ. This CDR3 has 15 amino acids. J lost 1 base, V lost 5 bases, and 6 bases had no gene match. The CDR3 nucleotides are TGTGCCAGCAGCCTCTTACAGGGGGCTTCCTACGAGCAGTACTTC. Residues: CASSLLQGASYEQYF. Full variable domain (outside the CDR3, taken from reference TRBV7-6 and TRBJ2-7): GAGVSQSPRYKVTKRGQDVALRCDPISGHVSLYWYRQALGQGPEFLTYFNYEAQQDKSGLPNDRFSAERPEGSISTLTIQRTEQRDSAMYRCASSLLQGASYEQYFGPGTRLTVT.

The rearrangement uses TRBV7-2 and TRBJ1-1; 7 bases line up with TRBD1. Trimming removed 5 bases from V and 0 bases from J; junction bases left unmatched: 6. CDR1 and CDR2 from the germline V gene are SGHTA and FQGNSA. The CDR3 is 15 amino acids. CDR3 nucleotides: TGTGCCAGCAGCCCTCAGACAGGGTTGAACACTGAAGCTTTCTTT. This encodes CASSPQTGLNTEAFF.

The chain recombines TRBV30 with TRBJ2-3, with 11 bases that match TRBD2. J gave up 0 bases and V 5 bases, and 13 bases lay outside the gene matches. The germline gives CDR1 GTSNPN, CDR2 SVGIG (reference sequence). There are 18 residues in the CDR3. The CDR3 sequence is CAWAGEARTSGSTDTQYF. In nucleotides, the CDR3 is TGTGCCTGGGCTGGGGAAGCAAGGACTAGCGGGAGCACAGATACGCAGTATTTT.

This clone appeared many times. The chain has TRBV4-3 and TRBJ1-2, with 7 bases fitting TRBD1. The CDR3 length is 13 residues. J lost 3 bases, V lost 6 bases, and 4 bases had no gene match. CDR1 and CDR2 from the germline V gene are LGHNA and YSLEER. In DNA form, the CDR3 reads TGCGCCAGCAGAAAGGGGGCTGACTATGGCTACACCTTC. This translates into CASRKGADYGYTF.

The chain couples TRBV2 to TRBJ1-2, with D possibly TRBD1 on 5 matching bases. The CDR3 is 15 residues long. Germline CDR1 reads SNHLY; CDR2 reads FYNNEI. V lost 1 base to trimming and J lost 7 bases, with 16 bases between them. CDR3 nucleotides: TGTGCCAGCAGTGAAGGGCAGGACATTTTAACTGGCTACACCTTC. Residues: CASSEGQDILTGYTF.

This clone came up a few times. The chain links TRBV20-1 to TRBJ1-6, with TRBD1 matching over 8 bases. V shed 3 bases, J shed 1 base, and the junction held 8 bases outside the gene matches. Germline CDR1 reads DFQATT; CDR2 reads SNEGSKA (reference sequence). The CDR3 sequence is 17 residues long. CDR3 DNA: TGCAGTGCTAGTTATCCAGGGGGCTCGTCCTATAATTCACCCCTCCACTTT. Its protein product is CSASYPGGSSYNSPLHF.

The chain carries TRBV12-5 and TRBJ2-2; D is uncertain. This CDR3 has 15 residues. Germline V gene data show CDR1 as LGHNT and CDR2 as FRNRAP. V gave up 3 bases and J gave up 6 bases, with 14 bases separating them. CDR3 bases: TGTGCTAGTGGTTTAGGTGAAGGAGATTCCGGGGAGCTGTTTTTT. It is translated as CASGLGEGDSGELFF. The full variable domain, with the rest looked up from reference TRBV12-5 and TRBJ2-2, is DARVTQTPRHKVTEMGQEVTMRCQPILGHNTVFWYRQTMMQGLELLAYFRNRAPLDDSGMPKDRFSAEMPDATLATLKIQPSEPRDSAVYFCASGLGEGDSGELFFGEGSRLTVL.

The chain uses TRBV18 and TRBJ1-1; 7 bases map to TRBD1. Germline CDR1 is KGHSH and CDR2 is LQKENI. The length of the CDR3 is 17 residues. Trimming removed 0 bases from V and 0 bases from J; junction bases left unmatched: 7. The CDR3 loop reads CASSPPVGQRMNTEAFF. CDR3 nucleotide sequence: TGTGCCAGCTCACCACCGGTGGGACAGAGAATGAACACTGAAGCTTTCTTT.

V is TRBV7-6 and J is TRBJ2-2; no clear D. The ends were cut back, 5 bases at V and 6 bases at J, with 16 bases in the middle. The CDR3 covers 15 residues. Germline CDR1 SGHVS, CDR2 FNYEAQ. CDR3 sequence: CASSAAPSWAGELFF. The CDR3 DNA reads as TGTGCCAGCAGCGCGGCACCTAGTTGGGCCGGGGAGCTGTTTTTT.

The chain combines TRBV2 with TRBJ1-1; D is uncertain. CDR3 length equals 11 residues. Germline V gene data show CDR1 as SNHLY and CDR2 as FYNNEI. The germline V and J ends were trimmed by 7 bases and 6 bases, with 9 bases remaining between them. For the CDR3, the DNA is TGTGCCAGCACGAGAGGCGCTGAAGCTTTCTTT. Protein sequence: CASTRGAEAFF.

The chain recombines TRBV30 with TRBJ2-7; weak D call: TRBD1 (5 bases). V shed 2 bases and J shed 10 bases, with 12 bases lying between them. The length of the CDR3 is 11 residues. Germline V gene data show CDR1 as GTSNPN and CDR2 as SVGIG (reference sequence). The CDR3 DNA reads TGTGCCTGGAGTACAGGAATTGAACAGTACTTC. This sequence encodes CAWSTGIEQYF.

This chain joins TRBV6-5 and TRBJ1-2, with 7 bases identical to TRBD1. The V and J ends lost 6 bases and 2 bases, in that order; junction bases with no gene match: 6. Germline CDR1 is MNHEY and CDR2 is SVGAGI. The CDR3 loop spans 14 amino acids. CDR3 in DNA: TGTGCCAGCAGGATGACAGGGCTAAACTATGGCTACACCTTC. Translating gives CASRMTGLNYGYTF.

The genes are TRBV7-9 and TRBJ2-3; TRBD2 matches 10 bases. This CDR3 is 15 amino acids long. CDR1 is SEHNR, CDR2 FQNEAQ, per germline (reference sequence). After removal of 4 bases from V and 2 bases from J, the junction contained 3 bases not matched to a gene. The CDR3 nucleotides are TGTGCCAGCAGCTCCGGGACTAGCGACACAGATACGCAGTATTTT. Translation gives CASSSGTSDTDTQYF.

The chain links TRBV15 to TRBJ2-7; a weak D match, TRBD2 (5 bases). The germline CDR1 and CDR2 sequences are LNHNV and YYDKDF (reference sequence). The CDR3 contains 17 residues. V lost 3 bases, J lost 4 bases, and 22 bases lay in between. The CDR3 coding sequence is TGTGCCACCAGCAGGCCAACCACGGACTGGACGGGATACGAGCAGTACTTC. Its protein is CATSRPTTDWTGYEQYF. The variable domain in full, completed from reference TRBV15 and TRBJ2-7, reads DAMVIQNPRYQVTQFGKPVTLSCSQTLNHNVMYWYQQKSSQAPKLLFHYYDKDFNNEADTPDNFQSRRPNTSFCFLDIRSPGLGDTAMYLCATSRPTTDWTGYEQYFGPGTRLTVT.

The J gene is TRBJ2-3, the V gene TRBV6-5, with 7 nucleotides matching TRBD2. The CDR3 is made up of 14 amino acids. J gave up 1 base and V 7 bases, and 5 bases lay outside the gene matches. Germline V gene data show CDR1 as MNHEY and CDR2 as SVGAGI. CDR3 in DNA: TGTGCCAGCACGCCTGGGGGGGGCACAGATACGCAGTATTTT. It yields the protein CASTPGGGTDTQYF.

This clone came up once. The chain is built from TRBV10-3 and TRBJ1-5; D gene ambiguous. V was clipped by 2 bases and J by 2 bases, with 7 bases between them. This CDR3 has 14 residues. Germline V CDR1 and CDR2: ENHRY, SYGVKD. The chain's CDR3 is CAISETLGNQPQHF. In nucleotides, the CDR3 is TGTGCCATCAGTGAGACGCTAGGCAATCAGCCCCAGCATTTT.

This chain joins TRBV5-6 and TRBJ1-6, with D possibly matching TRBD1 (6 bases). The V end was cut by 0 bases, the J end by 6 bases, with 13 bases between. Germline assignment: CDR1 SGHDT and CDR2 YYEEEE. The CDR3 contains 16 residues. The CDR3: CASSLDRGAGNSPLHF. DNA for the CDR3: TGTGCCAGCAGCTTGGATCGGGGGGCGGGTAATTCACCCCTCCACTTT.

This clone showed up just a few times. The chain has TRBV25-1 and TRBJ2-7; D uncertain. V was cut by 5 bases and J by 9 bases, with 11 bases left in between. This CDR3 region has 11 residues. The V gene's germline CDR1 is MGHDK and CDR2 SYGVNS. The CDR3 loop reads CASSKDRRQYF. The CDR3 nucleotides read TGTGCCAGCAGTAAAGATAGGAGGCAGTACTTC.

This clone came up a few times. The chain links TRBV6-2 or TRBV6-3 to TRBJ2-7; 8 bases match TRBD1. J lost 12 bases, V lost 5 bases, and 6 bases had no gene match. The germline V gene encodes CDR1 MNHEY and CDR2 SVGEGT. This CDR3 region has 11 residues. This CDR3 reads CASSHPGTGYF. CDR3 nucleotide sequence: TGTGCCAGCAGTCACCCCGGGACAGGGTACTTC.

CDR3 DNA sequence: TGTGCCAGCAGTGAACTCCGTTTGGAGCAGTTCTTC. It is translated as CASSELRLEQFF. The V gene is TRBV2, the J gene TRBJ2-1; D gene ambiguous. There are 12 residues in the CDR3. Trimming cost V 2 bases and J 10 bases, with 9 bases left between them. CDR1 SNHLY and CDR2 FYNNEI come from the germline V gene.

Comments on this clone: Other DNA sequences in the same sample also yield this CDR3. The chain links TRBV19 to TRBJ1-1; 7 bases are shared with TRBD1. Losses at the gene ends were 6 bases for V and 1 base for J; bases not matched to a gene: 5. The germline V gene encodes CDR1 LNHDA and CDR2 SQIVND (reference sequence). CDR3 length equals 14 residues. CDR3 region: CASSQGQWNTEAFF. In DNA, the CDR3 is TGTGCCAGTAGCCAGGGACAGTGGAACACTGAAGCTTTCTTT.

V usage is TRBV4-2 and J usage is TRBJ2-2, with 13 bases aligning to TRBD2. Trimming took 4 bases from V and 3 from J; bases not matched to a gene: 2. This CDR3 has 16 amino acids. The germline V gene has CDR1 LGHNA and CDR2 YNFKEQ. This CDR3 reads CASSLGTSGDTGELFF. As DNA, the CDR3 is TGTGCCAGCAGCCTGGGGACTAGCGGGGACACCGGGGAGCTGTTTTTT.

J is TRBJ2-7 and V is TRBV6-1; 9 bases are shared with TRBD2. The junction had 15 bases not matched to a gene; V was cut back by 2 bases and J by 4 bases. The CDR3 spans 18 residues. CDR1 MNHNS and CDR2 SASEGT come from the germline V gene. This chain's CDR3 is CASSENPIVAGASYEQYF. In DNA form, the CDR3 reads TGTGCCAGCAGTGAAAACCCTATTGTAGCGGGAGCGAGTTACGAGCAGTACTTC.

CDR3 nucleotide sequence: TGTGCCAGCAGCCTCGGACAGGGGGCAAGTGGCTACACCTTC. Protein: CASSLGQGASGYTF. The genes are TRBV25-1 and TRBJ1-2; 11 bases agree with TRBD1. CDR1 is MGHDK, CDR2 SYGVNS, per germline. CDR3 size: 14 residues. The junction had 7 bases not matched to a gene; V was cut back by 6 bases and J by 7 bases.

This chain uses TRBV18 with TRBJ1-1, with a possible D match to TRBD1 (5 bases). The germline V gene has CDR1 KGHSH and CDR2 LQKENI. The CDR3 spans 15 residues. With 2 bases removed from V and 6 bases from J, the gap between germline ends came to 16 bases. Written as DNA, the CDR3 is TGTGCCAGCTCACCAAGCCGGGTGGCAGGGTCTGAAGCTTTCTTT. As protein: CASSPSRVAGSEAFF.